This T cell receptor (beta chain) was retrieved from a study of vaccination and CD4 T cells after COVID-19. About the study: Each of a few convalescent patients provided samples at day 14 and again at days 161 to 241 post-vaccination. Overlapping spike peptides of SARS-CoV-2, HCoV-NL63, HCoV-OC43 and HCoV-229E were used, and cells were stimulated with them.

Trimming at V came to 6 bases and at J to 2 bases, leaving 9 bases not matched to a gene. The CDR3 loop spans 14 amino acids. Germline values: CDR1 DFQATT, CDR2 SNEGSKA (reference sequence). The Oncomine TCR Beta short-read assay was applied to DNA of cultured CD4+ T cells. Someone extracted genomic DNA from cultured CD4+ T cells. MiXCR, run by TCRdb on the PCR reads, gives a single entry per CDR3 protein. The table records tens of thousands of distinct CDR3 sequences, approximately 30% of them present only once. As regards this clonotype: As yet, its antigen is unknown.

Sample time point: late sampling 161 to 241 days after vaccination in a few convalescent patients. Treatment noted: approximately nine-day PBMC culture with coronavirus spike peptide pools or control peptides (ViraFEST assay). Positive SARS-CoV-2 PCR tests in convalescent patients dated from March to December 2020, pre-Alpha, Beta and Delta. This clonotype originated in a human donor who had recovered from COVID-19. This material consisted of CD4+ T cells from blood, cultured in vitro, taken about 7 months after SARS-CoV-2 vaccination. The chain uses TRBV20-1 and TRBJ2-5; 7 bases line up with TRBD2. DNA of the CDR3: TGCAGTGCCACCCTAAGCGGGGCTCAAGAGACCCAGTACTTC. Its translation is CSATLSGAQETQYF.